This T cell receptor beta chain stems from a study of human T cells and chemical hapten exposure. CDR1 is SQVTM and CDR2 is ANQGSEA in the germline V gene. The CDR3 is made up of 13 amino acids. Trimming left V 3 bases short and J 3 bases short, with 11 bases between. Time point specified: patch test 2, 6 weeks after DPC sensitization. The treatment: therapeutic diphenylcyclopropenone sensitization with weekly scalp DPC. There are a few counts of this clonotype. TCRdb independently ran MiXCR on the RACE reads; one entry per CDR3 protein. The sample carries about 380,000 distinct CDR3 sequences, around 6% recorded once.

The material was whole blood, obtained in connection with sensitization to the hapten diphenylcyclopropenone (DPC). The sequence came from a woman younger than 30 with alopecia areata. Some clones in this sample may be carry-over from other donors' samples. The chain links TRBV29-1 to TRBJ1-2; tentative D call: TRBD1 (6 bases). The CDR3 nucleotides are TGCAGCGTTGAGCCCAGGGGAGACTATGGCTACACCTTC. Amino acids: CSVEPRGDYGYTF.